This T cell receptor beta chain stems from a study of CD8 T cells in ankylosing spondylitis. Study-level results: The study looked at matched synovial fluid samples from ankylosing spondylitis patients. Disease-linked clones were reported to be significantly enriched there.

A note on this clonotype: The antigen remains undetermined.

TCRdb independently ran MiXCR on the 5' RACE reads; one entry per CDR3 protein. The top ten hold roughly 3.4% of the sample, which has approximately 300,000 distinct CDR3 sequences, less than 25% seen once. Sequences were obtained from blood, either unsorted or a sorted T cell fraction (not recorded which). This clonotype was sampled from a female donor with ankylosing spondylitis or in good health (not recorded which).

The CDR3 sequence: CSVGREAFF. Here the CDR3 DNA reads TGCAGTGTTGGGAGGGAAGCTTTCTTT. V is TRBV20-1 and J is TRBJ1-1; no reliable D call. V was shortened by 7 bases and J by 8 bases, with 8 bases between the two germline ends. Germline assignment: CDR1 DFQATT and CDR2 SNEGSKA (reference sequence). The CDR3 consists of 9 residues.